This TCR beta chain is from a study of blood T cell repertoires in COVID-19. Trimming pared 0 bases from V and 8 bases from J, leaving 14 bases between. The length of the CDR3 is 15 residues. Germline V gene data show CDR1 as SGHRS and CDR2 as YFSETQ. Data came from immunoSEQ multiplex PCR; TCRdb stores just in-frame clones and leaves some out. Altogether approximately 210,000 clones are present, around four fifths being singletons, with the ten largest covering 12%. This receptor was identified in a man between 35 and 55 years old who had recovered from COVID-19. The sequencing sample was made of PBMCs or T cells enriched from blood (not recorded which). This chain links TRBV5-1 with TRBJ1-4; possible D gene TRBD1, 6 bases. This chain's CDR3 is CASSLAPRGGEKLFF. The CDR3 bases are TGCGCCAGCAGCTTGGCCCCCAGGGGTGGGGAAAAACTGTTTTTT.